The rows below give T cell receptor beta chains drawn from one sample of a study of blood T cell repertoires in COVID-19. Measured with immunoSEQ multiplex PCR; TCRdb has only the in-frame clones, and not every one. Among 310,000 or so clones listed, around 90% were seen once. Sequencing was performed on PBMCs or T cells enriched from blood (not recorded which). These receptor sequences come from a woman aged 30 to 39 who had recovered from COVID-19. Both conserved end residues are part of each CDR3. A D gene is named only where the DNA matches it firmly. The listing skips clone size in some rows; elsewhere it reads once, few, many or a size class.

>TRBJ2-3|TRBV6-5|TRBD1|NA
TGTGCCAGCACATTTAGACAGGGTAACACAGATACGCAGTATTTT
CASTFRQGNTDTQYF
>TRBJ1-2|TRBV30|NA|NA
TGTGCCTGGAGTCACACTAACTATGGCTACACCTTC
CAWSHTNYGYTF
>TRBJ2-1|TRBV27|TRBD1|NA
TGTGCCAGCAGTACAATAAAGGGACAGGCTATTTACAATGAGCAGTTCTTC
CASSTIKGQAIYNEQFF
>TRBJ2-2|TRBV11-3|NA|NA
TGTGCCAGCAGCTACGCCAGACAGTCCGGGGAGCTGTTTTTT
CASSYARQSGELFF
>TRBJ1-4|TRBV9|NA|NA
TGTGCCAGCAGCGTCGACCCGGCAGGAGGTGTAAATGAAAAACTGTTTTTT
CASSVDPAGGVNEKLFF
>TRBJ2-3|TRBV14|NA|NA
TGTGCCAGCAGCCAAGGGGGCTTCTTGAGCACAGATACGCAGTATTTT
CASSQGGFLSTDTQYF
>TRBJ1-6|TRBV4-1|NA|NA
TGCGCCAGCAGCCAAATCCAACTTGCTCCCCTCCACTTT
CASSQIQLAPLHF
>TRBJ2-1|TRBV27|TRBD1|NA
TGTGCCAGCAGTTTACTGGGACAGGTTGGCGGCGCGAGGAATGAGCAGTTCTTC
CASSLLGQVGGARNEQFF
>TRBJ1-4|TRBV19|TRBD1|NA
TGTGCCAGTAGTACCCGGGACAGGGGAAGCCGTGAAAAACTGTTTTTT
CASSTRDRGSREKLFF
>TRBJ2-1|TRBV27|TRBD2|NA
TGTGCCAGCACTCCCTCTAGGGAATCTCTAGCGGGAGAGGGGGGAGAGCAGTTCTTC
CASTPSRESLAGEGGEQFF
>TRBJ1-1|TRBV27|TRBD1|NA
TGTGCCAGCAGTTTATCTGTCAGGGGGCCTGAAGCTTTCTTT
CASSLSVRGPEAFF
>TRBJ1-5|TRBV4-3|NA|NA
TGCGCCAGCAGCCAAGATGTATACGGGAGCAATCAGCCCCAGCATTTT
CASSQDVYGSNQPQHF
>TRBJ2-3|TRBV2|TRBD2|NA
TGTGCCAGTACCTCGGGGGCTAGCGGGAGGACAGATACGCAGTATTTT
CASTSGASGRTDTQYF
>TRBJ2-1|TRBV9|TRBD2|once
TGTGCCAGCAGCGGCGGACTAGCGTACAATGAGCAGTTCTTC
CASSGGLAYNEQFF
>TRBJ2-7|TRBV4-3|NA|NA
TGCGCCAGCAGCCGGACTCAAGACTACGAGCAGTACTTC
CASSRTQDYEQYF
>TRBJ1-2|TRBV20-1|TRBD1|NA
TGCAGTGTGGGACAGGCAGGGGGCTACACCTTC
CSVGQAGGYTF
>TRBJ1-1|TRBV29-1|TRBD1|NA
TGCAGCGTGGCCGCGACAGGGTCTAACACTGAAGCTTTCTTT
CSVAATGSNTEAFF
>TRBJ2-7|TRBV7-2|NA|NA
TGTGCCAGCAGCTCACAGGTCGGGTACCTCTACGAGCAGTACTTC
CASSSQVGYLYEQYF
>TRBJ1-2|TRBV28|TRBD1|NA
TGTGCCAGCCGGGACAGGGCAATTGGCTACACCTTC
CASRDRAIGYTF
>TRBJ1-1|TRBV23-1|TRBD1|NA
TGCGCCAGCAGCTTCGGACAGGGTCACACTGAAGCTTTCTTT
CASSFGQGHTEAFF
>TRBJ1-4|TRBV5-1|TRBD1|NA
TGCGCCAGCAGCTTGGCCCCGGGACAGGGTGCAACTAATGAAAAACTGTTTTTT
CASSLAPGQGATNEKLFF
>TRBJ2-3|TRBV18|TRBD1|NA
TGTGCCAGCTCACCAAGGACAGGGTACGATACGCAGTATTTT
CASSPRTGYDTQYF
>TRBJ2-1|TRBV11-3|TRBD2|once
TGTGCCAGCAGCCCGTTAGCGGGAGGGCCTCAAAATGAGCAGTTCTTC
CASSPLAGGPQNEQFF
>TRBJ2-2|TRBV20-1|NA|NA
TGCAGTGCTAGTCGGGGGAACACCGGGGAGCTGTTTTTT
CSASRGNTGELFF
>TRBJ2-3|TRBV7-2|TRBD2|once
TGTGCCAGCAGCTTAGCCAGCGGGGCCATCGGGGATACGCAGTATTTT
CASSLASGAIGDTQYF
>TRBJ2-1|TRBV29-1|TRBD2|NA
TGCAGCGTTGCCTACGGACTAGCGGGAAGCAATGAGCAGTTCTTC
CSVAYGLAGSNEQFF
>TRBJ2-5|TRBV18|TRBD1|NA
TGTGCCAGCTCACCACTTACCACAGGGGGCATCGAGACCCAGTACTTC
CASSPLTTGGIETQYF
>TRBJ1-6|TRBV14|NA|few
TGTGCCAGCAGCCGAGCCCCCGGCGGCTTTGGGTATAATTCACCCCTCCACTTT
CASSRAPGGFGYNSPLHF
>TRBJ2-3|TRBV28|TRBD2|NA
TGTGCCAGCAGTCAGACTAGCGGGAACACAGATACGCAGTATTTT
CASSQTSGNTDTQYF
>TRBJ2-4|TRBV19|NA|once
TGTGCCAGTAGCCAGGGGCTGTCGGACATTCAGTACTTC
CASSQGLSDIQYF
>TRBJ2-3|TRBV9|NA|once
TGTGCCAGCAGCGTAGGAGGAGGAATGAGCACAGATACGCAGTATTTT
CASSVGGGMSTDTQYF
>TRBJ2-7|TRBV28|NA|NA
TGTGCCAGCAGTTATCCGGGGTACGAGCAGTACTTC
CASSYPGYEQYF
>TRBJ2-3|TRBV12-5|NA|NA
TGTGCTAGTGCCCCGCGGGTGAGCACAGATACGCAGTATTTT
CASAPRVSTDTQYF
>TRBJ1-1|TRBV29-1|NA|NA
TGCAGCGTTCTCCCGCAGGGAATGAACACTGAAGCTTTCTTT
CSVLPQGMNTEAFF
>TRBJ2-4|TRBV7-2|NA|NA
TGTGCCAGCTCAGGGGGGCAGGGGGCCAAAAACATTCAGTACTTC
CASSGGQGAKNIQYF
>TRBJ2-5|TRBV24-1|TRBD2|NA
TGTGCCACCAGTGGACCGGGACTAGCGGGAGAGGGGGAGACCCAGTACTTC
CATSGPGLAGEGETQYF
>TRBJ2-1|TRBV9|TRBD1|NA
TGTGCCAGCAGCCCGCCGACAGGGAACTCCTACAATGAGCAGTTCTTC
CASSPPTGNSYNEQFF
>TRBJ2-3|TRBV7-2|TRBD1|NA
TGTGCCAGCAGCTCGGGTGACAGGGGGCGAACAGATACGCAGTATTTT
CASSSGDRGRTDTQYF
>TRBJ1-1|TRBV5-4|TRBD1|NA
TGTGCCAGCAGCTTAGGACAGGGAACCTACACTGAAGCTTTCTTT
CASSLGQGTYTEAFF
>TRBJ2-7|TRBV5-1|NA|NA
TGCGCCAGCAGCTTGAATTCTTACGAGCAGTACTTC
CASSLNSYEQYF
>TRBJ2-1|TRBV6-4|TRBD2|NA
TGTGCCAGTTCGTGGGCTAGCGGGAAAGATGAGCAGTTCTTC
CASSWASGKDEQFF
>TRBJ1-1|TRBV29-1|NA|NA
TGCAGCGTTGAAGGGGGAGGAAGGACTGAAGCTTTCTTT
CSVEGGGRTEAFF
>TRBJ2-5|TRBV5-1|TRBD1|NA
TGCGCCAGCAGCTTGGTAGGGGGCCTGGAGACCCAGTACTTC
CASSLVGGLETQYF
>TRBJ2-2|TRBV20-1|NA|NA
TGCAGTGCTCACTCCGGGGAGCTGTTTTTT
CSAHSGELFF
>TRBJ2-7|TRBV9|TRBD2|NA
TGTGCCAGCAGCGCCACAATCCTAGCGGGAGGAGTCTACGAGCAGTACTTC
CASSATILAGGVYEQYF
>TRBJ2-1|TRBV11-2|TRBD2|NA
TGTGCCAGCAGCTTACGGGGGGGGGTGTTTCCAGCCTACAATGAGCAGTTCTTC
CASSLRGGVFPAYNEQFF
>TRBJ1-1|TRBV28|NA|once
TGTGCCAGCAGCCAGAGCGGGACTGAAGCTTTCTTT
CASSQSGTEAFF
>TRBJ2-2|TRBV3-1/TRBV3-2|NA|once
TGTGCCAGCAGCCAAGCGAGGGGGTGGAACACCGGGGAGCTGTTTTTT
CASSQARGWNTGELFF
>TRBJ1-2|TRBV2|TRBD1|NA
TGTGCCAGCAAAGGCCTCACCCTGGGACAGGGGGCGTATGGCTACACCTTC
CASKGLTLGQGAYGYTF
>TRBJ2-3|TRBV6-2/TRBV6-3|NA|NA
TGTGCCAGCAGTTTCGAGGTTCCCACAGATACGCAGTATTTT
CASSFEVPTDTQYF
>TRBJ1-1|TRBV5-4|TRBD1|NA
TGTGCCAGCAGCTATTTCCAGGGGGCAGGTACTGAAGCTTTCTTT
CASSYFQGAGTEAFF
>TRBJ2-1|TRBV6-2/TRBV6-3|TRBD2|NA
TGTGCCAGCAGTTACGCTGGACTAGTTTCCAATGAGCAGTTCTTC
CASSYAGLVSNEQFF
>TRBJ1-4|TRBV5-5|NA|NA
TGTGCCAGCAGCTATGGGTCCTCGGGTGAAAAACTGTTTTTT
CASSYGSSGEKLFF
>TRBJ1-5|TRBV5-8|TRBD1|NA
TGTGCCAGCAGCGTAGGGACAGGGGGAAATCAGCCCCAGCATTTT
CASSVGTGGNQPQHF
>TRBJ1-6|TRBV9|NA|many
TGTGCCAGCAGCGTAGGGGGGGAGATGTCACCCCTCCACTTT
CASSVGGEMSPLHF